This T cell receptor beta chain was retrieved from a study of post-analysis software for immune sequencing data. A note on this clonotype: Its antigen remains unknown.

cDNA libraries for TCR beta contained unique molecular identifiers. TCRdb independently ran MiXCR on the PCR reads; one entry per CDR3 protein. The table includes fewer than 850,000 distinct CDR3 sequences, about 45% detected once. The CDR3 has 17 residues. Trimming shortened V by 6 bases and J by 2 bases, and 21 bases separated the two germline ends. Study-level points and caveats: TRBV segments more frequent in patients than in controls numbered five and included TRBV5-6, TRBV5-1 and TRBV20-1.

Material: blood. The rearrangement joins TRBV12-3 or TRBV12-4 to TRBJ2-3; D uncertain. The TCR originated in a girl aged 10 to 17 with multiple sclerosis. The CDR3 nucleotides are TGTGCCAGCAGCCCCCCCAACCTGGTCATCGACACAGATACGCAGTATTTT. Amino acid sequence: CASSPPNLVIDTDTQYF.